This T cell receptor beta chain comes out of a study of blood T cell repertoires in COVID-19. Study-level background: Some COVID-19 samples were acute and others convalescent; all came from the United States, Italy and Spain. Sample material is recorded as cDNA or gDNA derived from T cells, B-cell-depleted T cells, or PBMCs.

Germline V gene data show CDR1 as SNHLY and CDR2 as FYNNEI. The germline V and J ends were trimmed by 8 bases and 0 bases, with 10 bases remaining between them. The CDR3 covers 13 residues. In the study's own analysis: Amplified reference gene primers provided the basis for estimating nucleated cell counts. The assay was immunoSEQ multiplex PCR, and TCRdb's table has in-frame clones only and misses some. V, J and clone size reflect that table, while D and trimming were determined from the DNA. The table has about 210,000 clones, about 91% seen once. This clone has only one observation. V gene TRBV2 combines with J gene TRBJ2-5, with unresolved D. Specimen: peripheral blood. The origin of this receptor is a man aged 25-45 years with acute or convalescent COVID-19. The CDR3 is CASLLTYQETQYF. CDR3 DNA sequence: TGTGCCAGCCTCTTGACATACCAAGAGACCCAGTACTTC.